This is a list of T cell receptor beta chains from one sample in a study of shared clonotypes between healthy human individuals. Produced via immunoSEQ multiplex PCR; TCRdb's table is partial and in-frame only. The sample contains roughly 890,000 clones, 80% to 95% of which appear only once. The specimen was naive CD8+ T cells sorted from blood. The receptors stem from a man aged 25-45 years in good health. The CDR3 runs from the conserved cysteine through the conserved F or W. D genes are given only for firm matches. Not all rows give a size; the values are once, few, many and, for expanded clones, a class.

abundance | j_gene | v_gene | d_gene | CDR3nt | CDR3aa
NA | TRBJ2-7 | TRBV6-5 | NA | TGTGCCAGCACCCCAGGGGACCTCAACGAGCAGTACTTC | CASTPGDLNEQYF
NA | TRBJ2-7 | TRBV7-9 | NA | TGTGCCAGCAGACCTACAGGTTCCTACGAGCAGTACTTC | CASRPTGSYEQYF
NA | TRBJ2-2 | TRBV27 | TRBD1 | TGTGCCAGCACTTCCAGGGGGCGCCCCGGGGAGCTGTTTTTT | CASTSRGRPGELFF
NA | TRBJ2-7 | TRBV11-2 | NA | TGTGCCAGCAGCTTAGTAAAGGGCTATCAAAGTACGTCCTACGAGCAGTACTTC | CASSLVKGYQSTSYEQYF
NA | TRBJ2-7 | TRBV30 | TRBD2 | TGTGCCTGGGCTAGCGGCCTCACCTACGAGCAGTACTTC | CAWASGLTYEQYF
NA | TRBJ2-5 | TRBV6-6 | TRBD1 | TGTGCCAGCTTACTGGACAGGGGCCAAGAGACCCAGTACTTC | CASLLDRGQETQYF
once | TRBJ2-2 | TRBV18 | NA | TGTGCCAGCTCACGAGAACAGGGGAACACCGGGGAGCTGTTTTTT | CASSREQGNTGELFF
NA | TRBJ1-2 | TRBV29-1 | NA | TGCAGCGTTGAAGAGGGCGGTGGGTATGGCTACACCTTC | CSVEEGGGYGYTF
NA | TRBJ2-3 | TRBV11-1 | NA | TGTGCCAGCAGCTTCGAGGTGTTTAGCGGACGTAGCACAGATACGCAGTATTTT | CASSFEVFSGRSTDTQYF
NA | TRBJ2-7 | TRBV5-6 | TRBD2 | TGTGCCAGCAGCTTGGACGGACTAGCTCCCTACTTC | CASSLDGLAPYF
NA | TRBJ2-7 | TRBV9 | TRBD1 | TGTGCCAGCAGCTCCCGACGGACAGGGGGGTCCTACGAGCAGTACTTC | CASSSRRTGGSYEQYF
NA | TRBJ2-7 | TRBV27 | NA | TGTGCCAGCAGTTTATCGGAGGGTTCCTACGAGCAGTACTTC | CASSLSEGSYEQYF
once | TRBJ2-3 | TRBV15 | TRBD2 | TGTGCCACCAGCACACTAGCGGGAGTAAGCACAGATACGCAGTATTTT | CATSTLAGVSTDTQYF
once | TRBJ2-7 | TRBV10-2 | TRBD1 | TGCGCCAGTTCTTTAACAGGGGTCACCTACGAGCAGTACTTC | CASSLTGVTYEQYF
NA | TRBJ1-1 | TRBV27 | NA | TGTGCCAGCAGTTTATACTCGGAAACTGAAGCTTTCTTT | CASSLYSETEAFF
NA | TRBJ1-2 | TRBV4-1 | NA | TGCGCCAGCAGCCAAGATCCGAGGGTCGACTATGGCTACACCTTC | CASSQDPRVDYGYTF
NA | TRBJ1-5 | TRBV27 | NA | TGTGCCAGCAGTTTAATTGGGAGCAATCAGCCCCAGCATTTT | CASSLIGSNQPQHF
NA | TRBJ2-1 | TRBV6-4 | TRBD1 | TGTGCCAGCAGTGAAGAGACAGGGGGTTTTGAGCAGTTCTTC | CASSEETGGFEQFF
NA | TRBJ2-7 | TRBV14 | NA | TGTGCCAGCAGCCAACACCGAACTTACGAGCAGTACTTC | CASSQHRTYEQYF
NA | TRBJ2-7 | TRBV10-3 | TRBD1 | TGTGCCATCAAACCGACCCTCCCAGGGGGCTCGGAACACTACGAGCAGTACTTC | CAIKPTLPGGSEHYEQYF
NA | TRBJ2-7 | TRBV15 | NA | TGTGCCACCTCAGCCTTACGGGAGCAGTACTTC | CATSALREQYF
NA | TRBJ2-1 | TRBV19 | NA | TGTGCCAGTAGCGGGCCGGGGCAGCCTAGCAATGAGCAGTTCTTC | CASSGPGQPSNEQFF
NA | TRBJ1-3 | TRBV9 | NA | TGTGCCAGCAGCGTAGTGAAGAGGGAGGGACCTGGAAACACCATATATTTT | CASSVVKREGPGNTIYF
NA | TRBJ2-1 | TRBV7-9 | TRBD2 | TGTGCCAGCAGCCCGGAGCGTGGCGGGAGTTTAAATGAGCAGTTCTTC | CASSPERGGSLNEQFF
few | TRBJ1-5 | TRBV7-9 | NA | TGTGCCAGCAGCTTAGTGGGCAGCAATCAGCCCCAGCATTTT | CASSLVGSNQPQHF
NA | TRBJ2-1 | TRBV5-5 | NA | TGTGCCAGCAGCTTGGCTCTTAGCCTGGATGAGCAGTTCTTC | CASSLALSLDEQFF
once | TRBJ2-1 | TRBV27 | NA | TGTGCCAGCAGTTTTTGGGGCAATGAGCAGTTCTTC | CASSFWGNEQFF
NA | TRBJ1-5 | TRBV19 | NA | TGTGCCAGTAGTATACCGGGCCAGATCAATCAGCCCCAGCATTTT | CASSIPGQINQPQHF
NA | TRBJ2-7 | TRBV5-5 | TRBD1 | TGTGCCAGCAGCTTGGGTCAGCAGGGGGACTACGAGCAGTACTTC | CASSLGQQGDYEQYF
NA | TRBJ2-7 | TRBV29-1 | TRBD1 | TGCAGCGTCGCCGCGGACAGGGGGACCCCCTACGAGCAGTACTTC | CSVAADRGTPYEQYF
NA | TRBJ2-7 | TRBV5-4 | TRBD2 | TGTGCCAGCAGCTTGGTCCCCGGGACTAGCGGCGTATACGAGCAGTACTTC | CASSLVPGTSGVYEQYF
NA | TRBJ2-1 | TRBV19 | TRBD2 | TGTGCCCCCAGCCCCCTAGCGGGAGCTCACAATGAGCAGTTCTTC | CAPSPLAGAHNEQFF
NA | TRBJ2-7 | TRBV5-6 | NA | TGTGCCAGCAGCGGGACCCGCATGGGGCAGGGAAGATACGAGCAGTACTTC | CASSGTRMGQGRYEQYF
NA | TRBJ2-1 | TRBV21-1 | NA | TGTGCCAGCAGCAAAGGTCGGACAGGGGTCACGGAGGAGTTCTTC | CASSKGRTGVTEEFF
few | TRBJ2-2 | TRBV7-9 | TRBD1 | TGTGCCAGCAGCTTTCCTACCGGGACAGCGAACACCGGGGAGCTGTTTTTT | CASSFPTGTANTGELFF
NA | TRBJ1-1 | TRBV27 | NA | TGTGCCAGCAGCTACACCGGGACCCTCACTGAAGCTTTCTTT | CASSYTGTLTEAFF
NA | TRBJ2-1 | TRBV10-1 | NA | TGCGCCAGCAGGGATAGCGTCTTGGATGAGCAGTTCTTC | CASRDSVLDEQFF
NA | TRBJ2-7 | TRBV27 | TRBD2 | TGTGCCAGCAGTTTATTCACTAGCGGTTCCTACGAGCAGTACTTC | CASSLFTSGSYEQYF
NA | TRBJ2-1 | TRBV28 | TRBD2 | TGTGCCAGCAGTTTCTCCGGGACTAGCTCCTACAATGAGCAGTTCTTC | CASSFSGTSSYNEQFF
NA | TRBJ2-2 | TRBV28 | TRBD1 | TGTGCCAGCAGTGATCGGGACAGTCCCACGAACACCGGGGAGCTGTTTTTT | CASSDRDSPTNTGELFF
NA | TRBJ2-1 | TRBV7-6 | NA | TGTGCCAGCAGCTTAGATCTGGCTCTCGAGCGGCGGAGCTCCTACAATGAGCAGTTCTTC | CASSLDLALERRSSYNEQFF
NA | TRBJ2-5 | TRBV7-9 | NA | TGTGCCAGCAGCGGTCCCCCCAGCCCTGAGACGGCCCAGTACTTC | CASSGPPSPETAQYF
once | TRBJ2-7 | TRBV4-1 | TRBD1 | TGCGCCAGCAGCCAACTCTGGACAGGGGGGTCGTACGAGCAGTACTTC | CASSQLWTGGSYEQYF
NA | TRBJ2-1 | TRBV25-1 | TRBD2 | TGTGCCAGCAGTGAATTTGGGACTAGCGGGACCAATGAGCAGTTCTTC | CASSEFGTSGTNEQFF
NA | TRBJ2-1 | TRBV10-3 | TRBD2 | TGTGCCATCAGTGATTTCGCGGGAGGGCACAATGAGCAGTTCTTC | CAISDFAGGHNEQFF
NA | TRBJ1-1 | TRBV2 | NA | TGTGCCAGCAGTTCTGACAGGAACACTGAAGCTTTCTTT | CASSSDRNTEAFF
NA | TRBJ2-7 | TRBV27 | TRBD2 | TGTGCCAGCAGTTTTAGGACTAGCTTCGAGGACGAGCAGTACTTC | CASSFRTSFEDEQYF
NA | TRBJ2-3 | TRBV11-3 | NA | TGTGCCAGCAGCTCTTCGGGGGCCAACACAGATACGCAGTATTTT | CASSSSGANTDTQYF
NA | TRBJ2-1 | TRBV6-6 | NA | TGTGCCAGCAGTCCCGTCCGTGCCGAGGGGCGTGGGGAGCAGTTCTTC | CASSPVRAEGRGEQFF
NA | TRBJ1-1 | TRBV27 | NA | TGTGCCAGCAGTTTAGGGGGCGGAGGCACTGAAGCTTTCTTT | CASSLGGGGTEAFF
NA | TRBJ2-3 | TRBV2 | NA | TGTGCCAGCAGTGTTCTGTTCACAGATACGCAGTATTTT | CASSVLFTDTQYF
NA | TRBJ2-2 | TRBV4-3 | TRBD2 | TGCGCCAGCAGCTTAGCGGGAGGGAACACCGGGGAGCTGTTTTTT | CASSLAGGNTGELFF
few | TRBJ2-7 | TRBV6-5 | NA | TGTGCCACACGGGGCGGGAACTACGAGCAGTACTTC | CATRGGNYEQYF
NA | TRBJ1-1 | TRBV5-1 | NA | TGCGCCAGCAGCTTGTATCCGGGGGGCGGCACTGAAGCTTTCTTT | CASSLYPGGGTEAFF
NA | TRBJ2-1 | TRBV4-1 | TRBD2 | TGCGCCAGCAGCCAAGTCCCTGGACTAGCTCATGAGCAGTTCTTC | CASSQVPGLAHEQFF
NA | TRBJ2-7 | TRBV5-1 | TRBD2 | TGCGCCAGCAGCTTGCGACTAGCGGGAGACGAGCAGTACTTC | CASSLRLAGDEQYF
NA | TRBJ2-4 | TRBV28 | TRBD1 | TGTGCCAGCAGCTGGGACAGGGGACGGCAACGGAACATTCAGTACTTC | CASSWDRGRQRNIQYF
NA | TRBJ2-5 | TRBV6-5 | NA | TGTGCCAGCAGCCGTACCCGGATGTACCAAGAGACCCAGTACTTC | CASSRTRMYQETQYF